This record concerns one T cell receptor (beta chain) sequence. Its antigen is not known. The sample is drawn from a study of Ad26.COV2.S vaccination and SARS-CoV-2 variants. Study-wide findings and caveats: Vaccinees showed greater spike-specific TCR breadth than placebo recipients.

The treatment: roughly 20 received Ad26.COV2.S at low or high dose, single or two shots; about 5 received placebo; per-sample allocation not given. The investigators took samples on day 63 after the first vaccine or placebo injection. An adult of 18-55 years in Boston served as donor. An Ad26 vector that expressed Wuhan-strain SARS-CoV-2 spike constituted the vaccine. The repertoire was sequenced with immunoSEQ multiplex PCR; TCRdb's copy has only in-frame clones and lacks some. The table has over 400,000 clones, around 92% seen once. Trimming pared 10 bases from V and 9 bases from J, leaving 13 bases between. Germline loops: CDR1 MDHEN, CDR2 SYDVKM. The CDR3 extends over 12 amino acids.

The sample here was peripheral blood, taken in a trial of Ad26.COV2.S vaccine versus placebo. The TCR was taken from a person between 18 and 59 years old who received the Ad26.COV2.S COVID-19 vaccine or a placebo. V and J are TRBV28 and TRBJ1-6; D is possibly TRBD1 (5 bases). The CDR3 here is CATGGEGSPLHF. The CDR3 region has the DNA TGTGCCACCGGAGGGGAAGGTTCACCCCTCCACTTT.